This entry concerns a single TCR beta chain. The sample comes from a study of tumor and adjacent non-tumor tissue in lung cancer. The library came from three nested PCR rounds adapted from ARM-PCR protocols. TCRdb re-called the multiplex PCR reads through MiXCR, storing one row per CDR3 protein. The sample has approximately 68,000 distinct CDR3 sequences; 55% to 85% are singletons. RNA was extracted from bulk tissue without any cell sorting. CDR1 and CDR2 from the germline V gene are KGHDR and SFDVKD. CDR3 length: 16 residues. With V trimmed by 7 bases and J by 3 bases, 11 bases remained unmatched. This TCR was sampled from a man between 60 and 75 years old with non-small cell lung cancer. Sequences were obtained from lung tumor tissue. V is TRBV24-1 and J is TRBJ2-1, with TRBD2 matching over 7 bases. Written as DNA, the CDR3 is TGTGCCACCAGAGATCAATATGGCGGGGGCTACAATGAGCAGTTCTTC. Translation: CATRDQYGGGYNEQFF.